This T cell receptor beta chain was identified during a study of T cell repertoires in ileal Crohn's disease. Study as a whole: Patients had a median approximately 7.8-year disease duration, and approximately 36% were active smokers. Surgery for a complication: stricturing in approximately 60%, penetrating in approximately 40%.

Study results and caveats: High-frequency clones were more common in sorted CD8 than CD4 cells. Clonal expansions were more frequent in active smokers than non-smokers at surgery.

Repertoires were generated with immunoSEQ multiplex PCR, while TCRdb's copy carries only in-frame clones and drops some. In the table there are some 16,000 clones, less than 90% of which are singletons. With respect to this clone: As yet, its antigen is unknown.

V lost 5 bases to trimming and J lost 6 bases, with 11 bases between them. CDR3 length: 12 residues. In germline, CDR1 is MNHNY, CDR2 SVGAGI (reference sequence). The sample was ileal tissue. The clonotype originates from an adult with Crohn's disease. The chain employs TRBV6-6 and TRBJ2-7, with D possibly being TRBD2 (6 bases). CDR3 DNA: TGTGCCAGCAGTACGGGGACTGGCGAGCAGTACTTC. Amino acid sequence: CASSTGTGEQYF.